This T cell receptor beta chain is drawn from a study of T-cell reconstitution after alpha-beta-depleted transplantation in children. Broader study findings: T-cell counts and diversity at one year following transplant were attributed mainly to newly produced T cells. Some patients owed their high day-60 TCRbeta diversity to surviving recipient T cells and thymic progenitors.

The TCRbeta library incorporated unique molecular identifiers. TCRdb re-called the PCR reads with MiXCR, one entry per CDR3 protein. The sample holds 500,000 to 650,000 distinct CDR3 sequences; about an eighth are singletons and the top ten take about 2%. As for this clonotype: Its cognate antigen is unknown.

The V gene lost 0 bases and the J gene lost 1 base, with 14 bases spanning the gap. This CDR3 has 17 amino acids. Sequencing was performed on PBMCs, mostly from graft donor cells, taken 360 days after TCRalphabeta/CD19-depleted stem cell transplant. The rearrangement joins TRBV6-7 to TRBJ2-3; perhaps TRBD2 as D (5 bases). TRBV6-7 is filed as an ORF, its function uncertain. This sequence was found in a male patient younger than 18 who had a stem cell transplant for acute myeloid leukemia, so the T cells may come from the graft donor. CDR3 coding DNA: TGTGCCAGCAGTTACTCGATGGCTAGCCAGCGCACAGATACGCAGTATTTT. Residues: CASSYSMASQRTDTQYF.